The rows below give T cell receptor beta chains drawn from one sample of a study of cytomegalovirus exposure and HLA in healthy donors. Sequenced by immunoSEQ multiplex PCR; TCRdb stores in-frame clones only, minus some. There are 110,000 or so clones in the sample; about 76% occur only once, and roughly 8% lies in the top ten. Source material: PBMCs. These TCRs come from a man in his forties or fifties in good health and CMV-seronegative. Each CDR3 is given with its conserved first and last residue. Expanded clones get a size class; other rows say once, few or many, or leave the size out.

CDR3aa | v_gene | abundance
CAIRGVAGSYNEQFF | TRBV10-3 | few
CAWITGRGNQPQHF | TRBV30 | NA
CASAPGQYYEQYF | TRBV5-4 | NA
CASRSRDRGPEQYF | TRBV6-5 | NA
CASSPGTGDEQFF | TRBV5-1 | NA
CASSSQGNYGYTF | TRBV7-6 | NA
CASSQARRQDNSGANVLTF | TRBV4-3 | NA
CASSQQGAYGYTF | TRBV9 | NA
CASSPAGSYEQYF | TRBV7-7 | NA
CASSFPEFTDTQYF | TRBV5-4 | NA
CASSPPMRVGSYTF | TRBV18 | few